This T cell receptor beta chain was captured in a study of cytomegalovirus exposure and HLA in healthy donors. General study points: Associated with cytomegalovirus, according to the listing, were some 150 TCR beta chains. A few of the chains that were CMV-associated were confirmed in vitro to be specific for CMV antigens. The likely explanation for a cluster of highly shared sequence variants was sequencing artifact.

Vbeta (60) and Jbeta (13) primers were used in the PCR. Assay used: immunoSEQ multiplex PCR; TCRdb lists only in-frame clones, some missing. Seen here are 160,000 or so clones, over 70% observed once, and the top ten hold 1% to 1.5%. The CDR3 spans 14 residues. Germline-derived CDR1 and CDR2 are SNHLY and FYNNEI. Trimming removed 5 bases at V and 0 bases at J, with 10 bases between. A word on this clone: The antigen is unknown.

The chain employs TRBV2 and TRBJ1-1; the D gene is possibly TRBD1 (5 bases). Sequences were obtained from PBMCs. The clonotype originates from a man in his forties or fifties in good health and CMV-seropositive. The CDR3 loop is CASSRTTLNTEAFF. The CDR3 DNA follows: TGTGCCAGCAGTAGGACAACTTTGAACACTGAAGCTTTCTTT.